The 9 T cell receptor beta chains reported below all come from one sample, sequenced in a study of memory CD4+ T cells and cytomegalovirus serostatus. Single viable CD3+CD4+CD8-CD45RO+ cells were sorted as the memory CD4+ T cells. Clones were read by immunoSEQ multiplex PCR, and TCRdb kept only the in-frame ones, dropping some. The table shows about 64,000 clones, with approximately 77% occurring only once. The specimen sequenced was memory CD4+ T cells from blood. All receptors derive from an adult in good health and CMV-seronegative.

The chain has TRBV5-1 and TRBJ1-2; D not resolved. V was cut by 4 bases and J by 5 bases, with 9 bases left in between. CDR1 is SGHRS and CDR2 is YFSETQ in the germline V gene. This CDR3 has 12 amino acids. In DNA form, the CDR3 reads TGCGCCAGCAGCCCATCTGCTTATGGCTACACCTTC. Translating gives CASSPSAYGYTF.

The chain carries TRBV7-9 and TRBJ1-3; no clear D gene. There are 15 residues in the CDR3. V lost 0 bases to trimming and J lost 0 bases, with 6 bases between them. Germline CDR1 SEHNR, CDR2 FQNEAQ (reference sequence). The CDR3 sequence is CASSLAYSSGNTIYF. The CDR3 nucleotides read TGTGCCAGCAGCTTAGCTTATAGCTCTGGAAACACCATATATTTT.

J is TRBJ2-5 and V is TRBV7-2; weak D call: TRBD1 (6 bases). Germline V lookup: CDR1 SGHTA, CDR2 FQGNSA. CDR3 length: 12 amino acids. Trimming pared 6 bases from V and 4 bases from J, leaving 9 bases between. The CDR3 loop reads CASRQGLETQYF. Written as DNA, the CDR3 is TGTGCCAGCAGGCAGGGGCTAGAGACCCAGTACTTC.

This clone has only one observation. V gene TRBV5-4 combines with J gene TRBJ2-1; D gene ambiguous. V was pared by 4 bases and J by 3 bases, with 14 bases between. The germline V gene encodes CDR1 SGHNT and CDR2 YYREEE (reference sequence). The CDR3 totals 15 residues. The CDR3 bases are TGTGCCAGCAGCCCCACCAGCCTAGACTACAATGAGCAGTTCTTC. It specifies CASSPTSLDYNEQFF.

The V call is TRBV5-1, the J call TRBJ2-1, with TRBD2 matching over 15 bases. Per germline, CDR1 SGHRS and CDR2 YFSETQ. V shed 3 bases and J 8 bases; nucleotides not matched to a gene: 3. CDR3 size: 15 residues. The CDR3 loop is CASSWTSGGEYEQFF. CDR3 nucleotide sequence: TGCGCCAGCAGCTGGACTAGCGGGGGGGAATATGAGCAGTTCTTC.

The CDR3: CAISADRGNQPQHF. In DNA, the CDR3 is TGTGCCATCAGTGCGGACAGGGGAAATCAGCCCCAGCATTTT. The V gene is TRBV10-3, the J gene TRBJ1-5; TRBD1 agrees at 9 bases. In germline, CDR1 is ENHRY, CDR2 SYGVKD. V lost 4 bases to trimming and J lost 4 bases; unmatched junction nucleotides: 2. The CDR3 consists of 14 residues.

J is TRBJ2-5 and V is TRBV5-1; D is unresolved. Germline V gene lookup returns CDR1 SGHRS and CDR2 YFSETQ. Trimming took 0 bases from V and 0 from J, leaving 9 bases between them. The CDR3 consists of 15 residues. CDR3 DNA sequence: TGCGCCAGCAGCTTGGGGCTGTTCGACCAAGAGACCCAGTACTTC. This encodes CASSLGLFDQETQYF.

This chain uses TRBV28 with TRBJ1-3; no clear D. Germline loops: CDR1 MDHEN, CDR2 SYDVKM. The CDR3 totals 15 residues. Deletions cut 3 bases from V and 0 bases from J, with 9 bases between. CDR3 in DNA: TGTGCCAGCAGTTTGAGTTGGAGCTCTGGAAACACCATATATTTT. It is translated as CASSLSWSSGNTIYF.

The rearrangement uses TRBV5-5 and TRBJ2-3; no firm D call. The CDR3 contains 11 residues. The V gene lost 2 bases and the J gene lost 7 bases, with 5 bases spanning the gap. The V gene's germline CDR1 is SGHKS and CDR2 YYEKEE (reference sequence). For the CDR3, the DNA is TGTGCCAGCAGCTTAGACCATACGCAGTATTTT. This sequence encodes CASSLDHTQYF.